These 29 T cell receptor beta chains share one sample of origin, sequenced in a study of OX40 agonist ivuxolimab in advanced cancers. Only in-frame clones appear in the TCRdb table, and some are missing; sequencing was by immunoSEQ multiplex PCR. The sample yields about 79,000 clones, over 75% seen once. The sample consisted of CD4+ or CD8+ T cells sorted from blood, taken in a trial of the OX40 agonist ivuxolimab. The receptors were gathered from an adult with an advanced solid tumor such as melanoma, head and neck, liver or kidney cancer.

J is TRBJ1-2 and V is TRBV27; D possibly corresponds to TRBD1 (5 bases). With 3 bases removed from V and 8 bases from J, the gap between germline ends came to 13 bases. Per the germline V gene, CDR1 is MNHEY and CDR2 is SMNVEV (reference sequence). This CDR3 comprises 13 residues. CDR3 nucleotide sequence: TGTGCCAGCAGTTTCTGGCAGGGAGAAGGCTACACCTTC. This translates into CASSFWQGEGYTF.

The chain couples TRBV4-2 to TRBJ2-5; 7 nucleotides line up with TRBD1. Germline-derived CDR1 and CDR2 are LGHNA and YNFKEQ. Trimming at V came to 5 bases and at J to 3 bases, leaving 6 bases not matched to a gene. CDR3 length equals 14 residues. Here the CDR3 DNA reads TGTGCCAGCAGCAAACCCGGGACAGAAGAGACCCAGTACTTC. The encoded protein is CASSKPGTEETQYF.

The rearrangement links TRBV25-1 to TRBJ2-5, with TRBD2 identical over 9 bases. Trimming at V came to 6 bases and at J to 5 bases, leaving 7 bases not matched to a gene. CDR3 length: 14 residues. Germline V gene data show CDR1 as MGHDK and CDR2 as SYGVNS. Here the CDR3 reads CASRGAGGAETQYF. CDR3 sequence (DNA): TGTGCCAGCAGGGGGGCGGGAGGGGCGGAGACCCAGTACTTC. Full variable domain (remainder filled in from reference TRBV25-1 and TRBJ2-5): EADIYQTPRYLVIGTGKKITLECSQTMGHDKMYWYQQDPGMELHLIHYSYGVNSTEKGDLSSESTVSRIRTEHFPLTLESARPSHTSQYLCASRGAGGAETQYFGPGTRLLVL.

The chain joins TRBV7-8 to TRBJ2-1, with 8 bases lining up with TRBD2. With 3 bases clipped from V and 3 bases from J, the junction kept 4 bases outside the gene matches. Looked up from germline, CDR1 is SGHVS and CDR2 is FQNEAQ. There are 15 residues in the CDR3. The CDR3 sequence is CASSLTSANYNEQFF. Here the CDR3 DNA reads TGTGCCAGCAGCTTGACTAGCGCCAACTACAATGAGCAGTTCTTC. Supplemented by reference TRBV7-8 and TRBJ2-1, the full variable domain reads GAGVSQSPRYKVAKRGQDVALRCDPISGHVSLFWYQQALGQGPEFLTYFQNEAQLDKSGLPSDRFFAERPEGSVSTLKIQRTQQEDSAVYLCASSLTSANYNEQFFGPGTRLTVL.

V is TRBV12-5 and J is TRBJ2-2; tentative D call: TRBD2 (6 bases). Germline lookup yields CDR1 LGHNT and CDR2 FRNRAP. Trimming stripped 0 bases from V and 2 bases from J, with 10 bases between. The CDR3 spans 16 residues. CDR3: CASGLVGGINTGELFF. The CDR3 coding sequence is TGTGCTAGTGGTTTGGTAGGAGGGATTAACACCGGGGAGCTGTTTTTT.

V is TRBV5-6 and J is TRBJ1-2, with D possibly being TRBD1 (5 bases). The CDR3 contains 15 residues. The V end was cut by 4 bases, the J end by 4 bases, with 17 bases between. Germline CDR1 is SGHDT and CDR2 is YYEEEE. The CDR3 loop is CASSPVLTGTYGYTF. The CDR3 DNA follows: TGTGCCAGCAGCCCCGTTTTAACAGGAACCTATGGCTACACCTTC.

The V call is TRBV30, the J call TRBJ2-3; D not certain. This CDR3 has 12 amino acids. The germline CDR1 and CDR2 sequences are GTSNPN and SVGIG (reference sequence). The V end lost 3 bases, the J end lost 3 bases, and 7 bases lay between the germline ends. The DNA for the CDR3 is TGTGCCTGGAGGCAGGCAACAGATACGCAGTATTTT. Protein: CAWRQATDTQYF.

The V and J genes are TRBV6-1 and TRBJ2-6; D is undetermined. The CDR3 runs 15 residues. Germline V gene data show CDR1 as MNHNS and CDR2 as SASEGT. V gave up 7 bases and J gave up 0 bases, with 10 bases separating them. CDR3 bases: TGTGCCAGCACCCTCATGAGCTCTGGGGCCAACGTCCTGACTTTC. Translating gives CASTLMSSGANVLTF.

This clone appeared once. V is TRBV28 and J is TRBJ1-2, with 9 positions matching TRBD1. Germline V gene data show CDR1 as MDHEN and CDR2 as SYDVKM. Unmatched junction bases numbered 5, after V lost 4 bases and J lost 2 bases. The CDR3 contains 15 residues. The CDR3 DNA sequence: TGTGCCAGCAGTTCGGGACAGGGAGACAACTATGGCTACACCTTC. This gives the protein CASSSGQGDNYGYTF.

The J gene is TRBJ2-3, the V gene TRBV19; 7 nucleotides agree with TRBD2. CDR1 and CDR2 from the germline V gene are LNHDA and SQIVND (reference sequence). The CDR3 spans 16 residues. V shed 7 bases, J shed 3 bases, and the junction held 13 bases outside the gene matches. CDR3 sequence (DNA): TGTGCCAGTACTCTCTCGGCGGGAGAGGGGACAGATACGCAGTATTTT. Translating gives CASTLSAGEGTDTQYF.

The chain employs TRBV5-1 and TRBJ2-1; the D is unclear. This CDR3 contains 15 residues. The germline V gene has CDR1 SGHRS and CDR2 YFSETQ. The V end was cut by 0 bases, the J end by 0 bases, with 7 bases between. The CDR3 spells CASSLGPSSYNEQFF. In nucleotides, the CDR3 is TGCGCCAGCAGCTTGGGACCGAGCTCCTACAATGAGCAGTTCTTC.

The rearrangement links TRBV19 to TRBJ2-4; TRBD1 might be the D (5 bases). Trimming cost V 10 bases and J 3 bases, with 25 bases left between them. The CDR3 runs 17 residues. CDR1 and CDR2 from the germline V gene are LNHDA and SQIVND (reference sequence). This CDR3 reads CATAWAGNDFGKNIQYF. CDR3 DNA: TGTGCCACTGCCTGGGCAGGGAATGACTTTGGCAAAAACATTCAGTACTTC. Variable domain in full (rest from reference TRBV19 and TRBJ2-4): DGGITQSPKYLFRKEGQNVTLSCEQNLNHDAMYWYRQDPGQGLRLIYYSQIVNDFQKGDIAEGYSVSREKKESFPLTVTSAQKNPTAFYLCATAWAGNDFGKNIQYFGAGTRLSVL.

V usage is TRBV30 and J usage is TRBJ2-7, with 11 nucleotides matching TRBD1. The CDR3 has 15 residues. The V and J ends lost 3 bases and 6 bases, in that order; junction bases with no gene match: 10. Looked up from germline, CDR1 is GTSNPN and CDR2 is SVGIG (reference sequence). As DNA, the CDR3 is TGTGCCTGGAGCATCTCCGGGACAGGGGGACTCGAGCAGTACTTC. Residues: CAWSISGTGGLEQYF.

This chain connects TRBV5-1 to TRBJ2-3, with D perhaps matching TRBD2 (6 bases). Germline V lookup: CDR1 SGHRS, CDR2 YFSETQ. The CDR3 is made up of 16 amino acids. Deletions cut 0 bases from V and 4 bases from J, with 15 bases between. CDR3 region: CASSLGGDVWADTQYF. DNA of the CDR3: TGCGCCAGCAGCTTGGGCGGGGACGTTTGGGCAGATACGCAGTATTTT.

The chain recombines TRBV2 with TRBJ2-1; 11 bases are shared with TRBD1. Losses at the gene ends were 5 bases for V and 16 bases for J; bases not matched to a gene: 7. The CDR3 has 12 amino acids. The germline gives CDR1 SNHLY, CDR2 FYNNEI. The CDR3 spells CASSPGGTGGFF. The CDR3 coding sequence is TGTGCCAGCAGTCCAGGGGGGACAGGGGGATTCTTC.

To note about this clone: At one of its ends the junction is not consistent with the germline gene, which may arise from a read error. DNA of the CDR3: TGTGCCAGCTCACCCCAAGGTGGGAAAACTAGGGTACTCCCTTTC. This translates into CASSPQGGKTRVLPF. V and J are TRBV18 and TRBJ1-2; D gene ambiguous. This CDR3 is 15 amino acids long. The germline gives CDR1 KGHSH, CDR2 LQKENI.

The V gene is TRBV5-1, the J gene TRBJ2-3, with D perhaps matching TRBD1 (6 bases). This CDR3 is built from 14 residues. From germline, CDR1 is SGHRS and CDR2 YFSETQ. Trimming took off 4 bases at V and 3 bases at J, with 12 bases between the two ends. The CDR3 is CASSRNRDTDTQYF. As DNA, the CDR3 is TGCGCCAGCAGCCGCAACAGGGATACAGATACGCAGTATTTT. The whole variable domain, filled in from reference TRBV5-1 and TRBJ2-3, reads KAGVTQTPRYLIKTRGQQVTLSCSPISGHRSVSWYQQTPGQGLQFLFEYFSETQRNKGNFPGRFSGRQFSNSRSEMNVSTLELGDSALYLCASSRNRDTDTQYFGPGTRLTVL.

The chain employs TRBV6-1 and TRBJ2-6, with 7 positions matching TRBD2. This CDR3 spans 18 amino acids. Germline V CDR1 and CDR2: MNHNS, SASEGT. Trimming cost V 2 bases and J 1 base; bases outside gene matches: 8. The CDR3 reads CASSELLGRGSGANVLTF. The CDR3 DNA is TGTGCCAGCAGTGAATTGTTAGGGAGGGGTTCTGGGGCCAACGTCCTGACTTTC.

The CDR3 sequence: CASSDYGGQGNQPQHF. CDR3 coding DNA: TGTGCCAGCAGTGATTATGGCGGACAGGGCAATCAGCCCCAGCATTTT. V gene TRBV6-1 combines with J gene TRBJ1-5; 7 bases agree with TRBD1. CDR3 length: 16 amino acids. The germline V gene encodes CDR1 MNHNS and CDR2 SASEGT. The ends lost 3 bases at V and 2 bases at J; junction bases unmatched: 7.

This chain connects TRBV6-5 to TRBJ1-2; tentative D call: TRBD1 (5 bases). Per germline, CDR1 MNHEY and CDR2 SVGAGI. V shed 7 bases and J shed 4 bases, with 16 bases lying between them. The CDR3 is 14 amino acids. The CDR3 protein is CASTQAGSVYGYTF. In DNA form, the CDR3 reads TGTGCCAGCACCCAGGCAGGGTCCGTCTATGGCTACACCTTC.

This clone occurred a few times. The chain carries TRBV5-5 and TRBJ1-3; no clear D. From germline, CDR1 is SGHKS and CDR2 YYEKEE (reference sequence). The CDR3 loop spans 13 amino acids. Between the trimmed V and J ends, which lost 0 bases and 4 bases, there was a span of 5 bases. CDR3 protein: CASSLEEGNTIYF. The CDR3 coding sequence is TGTGCCAGCAGCTTGGAGGAGGGAAACACCATATATTTT. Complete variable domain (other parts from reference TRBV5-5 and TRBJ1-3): DAGVTQSPTHLIKTRGQQVTLRCSPISGHKSVSWYQQVLGQGPQFIFQYYEKEERGRGNFPDRFSARQFPNYSSELNVNALLLGDSALYLCASSLEEGNTIYFGEGSWLTVV.

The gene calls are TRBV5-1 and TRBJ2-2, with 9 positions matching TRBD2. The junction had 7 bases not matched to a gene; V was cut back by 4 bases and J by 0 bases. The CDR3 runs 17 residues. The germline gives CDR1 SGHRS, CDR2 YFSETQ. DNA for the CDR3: TGCGCCAGCAGCCCGTACGTAGCGGGAGCGAACACCGGGGAGCTGTTTTTT. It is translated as CASSPYVAGANTGELFF.

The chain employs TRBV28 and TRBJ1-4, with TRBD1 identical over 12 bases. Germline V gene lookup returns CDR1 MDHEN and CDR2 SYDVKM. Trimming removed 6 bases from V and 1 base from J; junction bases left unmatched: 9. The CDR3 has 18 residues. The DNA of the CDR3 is TGTGCCAGCAGGGGACCGGGACAGGGGGCGCAAACTAATGAAAAACTGTTTTTT. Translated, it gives CASRGPGQGAQTNEKLFF.

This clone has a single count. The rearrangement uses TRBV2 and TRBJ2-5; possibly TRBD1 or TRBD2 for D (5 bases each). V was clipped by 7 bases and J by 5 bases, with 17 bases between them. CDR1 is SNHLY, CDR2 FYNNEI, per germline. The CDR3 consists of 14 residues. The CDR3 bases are TGTGCCAGCATGCCGGGACGGACGAGCGAGACCCAGTACTTC. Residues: CASMPGRTSETQYF.

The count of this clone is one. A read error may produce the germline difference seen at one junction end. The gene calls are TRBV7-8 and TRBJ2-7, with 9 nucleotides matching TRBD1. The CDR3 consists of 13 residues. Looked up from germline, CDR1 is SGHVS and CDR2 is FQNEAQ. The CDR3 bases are TGTGCCAGCAGCTTAGTAGAGGGGGACAGGGTGACTTTT. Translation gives CASSLVEGDRVTF.

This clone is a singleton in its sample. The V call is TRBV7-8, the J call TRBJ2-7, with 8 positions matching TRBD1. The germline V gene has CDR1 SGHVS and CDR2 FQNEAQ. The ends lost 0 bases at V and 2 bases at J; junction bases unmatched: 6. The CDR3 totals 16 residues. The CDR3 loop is CASSLASGTGTYEQYF. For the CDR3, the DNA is TGTGCCAGCAGCTTAGCGTCGGGGACAGGCACCTACGAGCAGTACTTC.

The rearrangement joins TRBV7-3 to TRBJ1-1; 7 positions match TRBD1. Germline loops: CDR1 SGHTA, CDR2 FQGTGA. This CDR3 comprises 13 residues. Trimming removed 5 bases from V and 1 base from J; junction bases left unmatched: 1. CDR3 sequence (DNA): TGTGCCAGCAGCAGGGACAGGAACACTGAAGCTTTCTTT. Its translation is CASSRDRNTEAFF.

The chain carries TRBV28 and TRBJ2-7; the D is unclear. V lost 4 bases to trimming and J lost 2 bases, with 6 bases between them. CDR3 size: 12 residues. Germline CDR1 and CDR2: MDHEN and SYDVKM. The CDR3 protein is CASSSYPYEQYF. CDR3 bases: TGTGCCAGCAGTTCCTACCCCTACGAGCAGTACTTC.

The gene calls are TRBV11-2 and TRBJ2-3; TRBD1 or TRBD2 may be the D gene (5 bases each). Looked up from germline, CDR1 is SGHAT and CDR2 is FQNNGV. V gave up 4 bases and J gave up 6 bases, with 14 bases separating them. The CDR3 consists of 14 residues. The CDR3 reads CASSSGAFRDTQYF. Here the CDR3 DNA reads TGTGCCAGCAGCTCCGGGGCGTTTAGGGATACGCAGTATTTT.